The rows below give T cell receptor beta chains drawn from one sample of a study of blood T cell repertoires in COVID-19. Sequenced by immunoSEQ multiplex PCR; TCRdb stores in-frame clones only, minus some. Found here are approximately 170,000 clones, roughly nine tenths of them singletons; the top ten hold 18%. The sequenced material came from peripheral blood. These receptors all come from a man aged 55 to 69 with active or convalescent COVID-19. Both conserved end residues are part of each CDR3. Fields, in order: D gene, clone size, J gene, V gene, CDR3 DNA, CDR3 protein. The D gene is left open where the match is weak. Not every row has a clone size; where given, it reads once, few, many or a size class.

d_call: TRBD2; clone_size: NA; j_call: TRBJ2-5; v_call: TRBV30; cdr3_nt: TGTGCCTGGTCGGGGGGGTACCAAGAGACCCAGTACTTC; cdr3_aa: CAWSGGYQETQYF
d_call: TRBD1; clone_size: NA; j_call: TRBJ1-4; v_call: TRBV11-2; cdr3_nt: TGTGCCAGCAGCTTAGGGCAGGGGGGCGAAAAACTGTTTTTT; cdr3_aa: CASSLGQGGEKLFF
d_call: TRBD1; clone_size: once; j_call: TRBJ1-5; v_call: TRBV4-1; cdr3_nt: TGCGCCAGCAGCCAAGGAGGGGGCGGCAATCAGCCCCAGCATTTT; cdr3_aa: CASSQGGGGNQPQHF
d_call: TRBD1; clone_size: NA; j_call: TRBJ2-7; v_call: TRBV29-1; cdr3_nt: TGCAGCGTTGTTCGGGACAGTCGCAACGAGCAGTACTTC; cdr3_aa: CSVVRDSRNEQYF
d_call: TRBD2; clone_size: NA; j_call: TRBJ2-2; v_call: TRBV5-1; cdr3_nt: TGCGCCAGCAGCTTGGCACTACTAGCGCGATCGAACACCGGGGAGCTGTTTTTT; cdr3_aa: CASSLALLARSNTGELFF
d_call: TRBD2; clone_size: NA; j_call: TRBJ2-1; v_call: TRBV27; cdr3_nt: TGTGCCAGCAGTTCCTCAAGCGGGGGGACGATCAATGAGCAGTTCTTC; cdr3_aa: CASSSSSGGTINEQFF
d_call: NA; clone_size: NA; j_call: TRBJ2-7; v_call: TRBV2; cdr3_nt: TGTGCCAGCAGTCCTCAGGGGTGGGGTTCGGGGGAGCAGTACTTC; cdr3_aa: CASSPQGWGSGEQYF
d_call: TRBD1; clone_size: NA; j_call: TRBJ1-1; v_call: TRBV9; cdr3_nt: TGTGCCAGCAGCCCTCAGAAACAGGGGGCTGAAGCTTTCTTT; cdr3_aa: CASSPQKQGAEAFF
d_call: NA; clone_size: NA; j_call: TRBJ2-2; v_call: TRBV19; cdr3_nt: TGTGCCAGTATACCGGGACATAACACCGGGGAGCTGTTTTTT; cdr3_aa: CASIPGHNTGELFF
d_call: NA; clone_size: NA; j_call: TRBJ1-6; v_call: TRBV3-1/TRBV3-2; cdr3_nt: TGTGCCAGCAGCCAAGATATTAATTCACCCCTCCACTTT; cdr3_aa: CASSQDINSPLHF
d_call: NA; clone_size: NA; j_call: TRBJ2-3; v_call: TRBV10-3; cdr3_nt: TGTGCCATCACAGGGTCTGAGGATACGCAGTATTTT; cdr3_aa: CAITGSEDTQYF
d_call: TRBD1; clone_size: NA; j_call: TRBJ2-3; v_call: TRBV7-2; cdr3_nt: TGTGCCAGCAGCGTCAGGGGGCGCACAGATACGCAGTATTTT; cdr3_aa: CASSVRGRTDTQYF
d_call: NA; clone_size: NA; j_call: TRBJ1-2; v_call: TRBV7-2; cdr3_nt: TGTGCCAGCAGACAGGACCCCTCTAACTATGGCTACACCTTC; cdr3_aa: CASRQDPSNYGYTF
d_call: NA; clone_size: NA; j_call: TRBJ1-1; v_call: TRBV10-2; cdr3_nt: TGCGCCAGCAGTGAGGGAGTAACAGGGCTTGGATCGAACACTGAAGCTTTCTTT; cdr3_aa: CASSEGVTGLGSNTEAFF
d_call: TRBD1; clone_size: NA; j_call: TRBJ1-5; v_call: TRBV6-5; cdr3_nt: TGTGCCAGCACCAAGGACAGGGTGGGCAATCAGCCCCAGCATTTT; cdr3_aa: CASTKDRVGNQPQHF
d_call: TRBD2; clone_size: NA; j_call: TRBJ2-5; v_call: TRBV30; cdr3_nt: TGTGCCTGGAGTGTACATAATAGCGGGAGTAATGGCCCGGAGACCCAGTACTTC; cdr3_aa: CAWSVHNSGSNGPETQYF
d_call: TRBD2; clone_size: once; j_call: TRBJ2-1; v_call: TRBV7-9; cdr3_nt: TGTGCCAGCAGCTTCGGGACTAGCGACAATGAGCAGTTCTTC; cdr3_aa: CASSFGTSDNEQFF
d_call: NA; clone_size: NA; j_call: TRBJ1-3; v_call: TRBV7-8; cdr3_nt: TGTGCCAGCAGCTTAGTAGCCGGGAGCGGGGGAAACACCATATATTTT; cdr3_aa: CASSLVAGSGGNTIYF
d_call: TRBD2; clone_size: NA; j_call: TRBJ2-1; v_call: TRBV24-1; cdr3_nt: TGTGCCACCAGTGAAACATTAGCGGGAGGGCATAATGAGCAGTTCTTC; cdr3_aa: CATSETLAGGHNEQFF
d_call: TRBD1; clone_size: NA; j_call: TRBJ2-1; v_call: TRBV7-9; cdr3_nt: TGTGCCAGCTTCCGGACAGGGGTAAACAATGAGCAGTTCTTC; cdr3_aa: CASFRTGVNNEQFF
d_call: TRBD2; clone_size: NA; j_call: TRBJ2-1; v_call: TRBV5-4; cdr3_nt: TGTGCCAGCAGCCCGGCGGGTGGACTAGCGGGAGATTATAATGAGCAGTTCTTC; cdr3_aa: CASSPAGGLAGDYNEQFF
d_call: NA; clone_size: NA; j_call: TRBJ2-3; v_call: TRBV4-1; cdr3_nt: TGCGCCAGCCAACTTGGGCCGGGGAAAAGAGATACGCAGTATTTT; cdr3_aa: CASQLGPGKRDTQYF
d_call: NA; clone_size: NA; j_call: TRBJ2-7; v_call: TRBV6-5; cdr3_nt: TGTGCCAGCAGCCAGGGGGGCTACGAGCAGTACTTC; cdr3_aa: CASSQGGYEQYF
d_call: TRBD1; clone_size: NA; j_call: TRBJ2-2; v_call: TRBV7-9; cdr3_nt: TGTGCCAGCAGCGGTCGACAGGGGGGGAACACCGGGGAGCTGTTTTTT; cdr3_aa: CASSGRQGGNTGELFF
d_call: TRBD1; clone_size: NA; j_call: TRBJ2-1; v_call: TRBV6-5; cdr3_nt: TGTGCCAGCAGATTGACAGGGAGCTCCTACAATGAGCAGTTCTTC; cdr3_aa: CASRLTGSSYNEQFF
d_call: NA; clone_size: NA; j_call: TRBJ1-1; v_call: TRBV18; cdr3_nt: TGTGCCAGCTCTCCGACACCGCCGAACACTGAAGCTTTCTTT; cdr3_aa: CASSPTPPNTEAFF
d_call: TRBD2; clone_size: NA; j_call: TRBJ2-3; v_call: TRBV30; cdr3_nt: TGTGCCTGGAGTCCCGGGACTAGCGGGGTGACAGATACGCAGTATTTT; cdr3_aa: CAWSPGTSGVTDTQYF
d_call: NA; clone_size: NA; j_call: TRBJ1-5; v_call: TRBV5-6; cdr3_nt: TGTGCCAGCAGGTCCAGATATAGCAATCAGCCCCAGCATTTT; cdr3_aa: CASRSRYSNQPQHF
d_call: NA; clone_size: NA; j_call: TRBJ2-1; v_call: TRBV7-2; cdr3_nt: TGTGCCAGCAGCTTCGTAGGTAGCGGCGACAATGAGCAGTTCTTC; cdr3_aa: CASSFVGSGDNEQFF
d_call: NA; clone_size: few; j_call: TRBJ2-2; v_call: TRBV2; cdr3_nt: TGTGCCAGCAGTGAAGCGGGCACCACCGGGGAGCTGTTTTTT; cdr3_aa: CASSEAGTTGELFF
d_call: NA; clone_size: NA; j_call: TRBJ2-7; v_call: TRBV21-1; cdr3_nt: TGTGCCAGCAGCAAAGTCGACTACTCCTACGAGCAGTACTTC; cdr3_aa: CASSKVDYSYEQYF
d_call: TRBD1; clone_size: NA; j_call: TRBJ1-6; v_call: TRBV5-5; cdr3_nt: TGTGCCAGCAGCCACGGGACAGACAATTCACCCCTCCACTTT; cdr3_aa: CASSHGTDNSPLHF